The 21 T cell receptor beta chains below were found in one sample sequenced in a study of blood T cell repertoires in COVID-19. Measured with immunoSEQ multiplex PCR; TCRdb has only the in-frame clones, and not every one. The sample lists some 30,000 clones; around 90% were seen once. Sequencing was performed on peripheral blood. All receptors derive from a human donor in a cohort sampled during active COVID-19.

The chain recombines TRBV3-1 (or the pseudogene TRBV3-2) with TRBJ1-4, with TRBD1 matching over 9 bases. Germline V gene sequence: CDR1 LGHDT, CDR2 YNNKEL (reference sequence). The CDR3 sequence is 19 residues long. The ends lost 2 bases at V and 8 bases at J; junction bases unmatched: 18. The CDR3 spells CASSQSTTGTGTFKEKLFF. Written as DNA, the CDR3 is TGTGCCAGCAGCCAAAGCACCACCGGGACAGGGACGTTTAAGGAAAAACTGTTTTTT.

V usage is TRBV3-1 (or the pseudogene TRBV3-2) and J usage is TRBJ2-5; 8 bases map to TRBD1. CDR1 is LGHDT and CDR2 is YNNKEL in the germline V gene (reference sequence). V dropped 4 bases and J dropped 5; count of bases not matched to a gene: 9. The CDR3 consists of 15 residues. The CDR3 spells CASSLRTGQAETQYF. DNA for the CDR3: TGTGCCAGCAGCCTTCGGACAGGGCAAGCGGAGACCCAGTACTTC.

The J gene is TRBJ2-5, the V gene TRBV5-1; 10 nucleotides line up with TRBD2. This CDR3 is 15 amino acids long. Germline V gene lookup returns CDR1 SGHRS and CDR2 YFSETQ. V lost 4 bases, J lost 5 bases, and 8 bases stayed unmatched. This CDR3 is CASSSIAGGLETQYF. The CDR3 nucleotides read TGCGCCAGCAGCAGTATAGCGGGGGGTTTGGAGACCCAGTACTTC.

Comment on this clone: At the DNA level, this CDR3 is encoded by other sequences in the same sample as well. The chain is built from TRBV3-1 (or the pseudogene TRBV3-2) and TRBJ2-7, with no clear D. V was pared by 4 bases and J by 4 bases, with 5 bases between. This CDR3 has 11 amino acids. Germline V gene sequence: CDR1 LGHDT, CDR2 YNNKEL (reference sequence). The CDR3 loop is CASSRNYEQYF. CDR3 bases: TGTGCCAGCAGCCGTAATTACGAGCAGTACTTC.

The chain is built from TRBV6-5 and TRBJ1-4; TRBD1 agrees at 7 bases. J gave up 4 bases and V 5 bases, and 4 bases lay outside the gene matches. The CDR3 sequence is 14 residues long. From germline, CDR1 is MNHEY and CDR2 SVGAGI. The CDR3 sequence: CASSPTGNNEKLFF. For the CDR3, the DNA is TGTGCCAGCAGTCCGACAGGGAATAATGAAAAACTGTTTTTT.

CDR3 loop: CASSDQPGQFNEKLFF. The CDR3 DNA sequence: TGTGCCAGCAGTGACCAGCCCGGACAGTTTAATGAAAAACTGTTTTTT. The chain uses TRBV6-1 and TRBJ1-4; perhaps TRBD1 as D (6 bases). Trimming pared 3 bases from V and 4 bases from J, leaving 15 bases between. Per the germline V gene, CDR1 is MNHNS and CDR2 is SASEGT. The CDR3 has 16 amino acids.

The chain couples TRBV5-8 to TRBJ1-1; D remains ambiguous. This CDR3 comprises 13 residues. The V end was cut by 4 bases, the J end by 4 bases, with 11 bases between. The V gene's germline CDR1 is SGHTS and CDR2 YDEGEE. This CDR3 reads CASSHPPVTEAFF. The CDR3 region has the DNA TGTGCCAGCAGCCATCCTCCGGTCACTGAAGCTTTCTTT.

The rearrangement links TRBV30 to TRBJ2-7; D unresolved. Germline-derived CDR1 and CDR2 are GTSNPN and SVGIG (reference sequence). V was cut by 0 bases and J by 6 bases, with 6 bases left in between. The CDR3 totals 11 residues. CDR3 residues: CAWSVLREQYF. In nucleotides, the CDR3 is TGTGCCTGGAGTGTACTTCGCGAGCAGTACTTC. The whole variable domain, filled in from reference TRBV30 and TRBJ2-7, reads SQTIHQWPATLVQPVGSPLSLECTVEGTSNPNLYWYRQAAGRGLQLLFYSVGIGQISSEVPQNLSASRPQDRQFILSSKKLLLSDSGFYLCAWSVLREQYFGPGTRLTVT.

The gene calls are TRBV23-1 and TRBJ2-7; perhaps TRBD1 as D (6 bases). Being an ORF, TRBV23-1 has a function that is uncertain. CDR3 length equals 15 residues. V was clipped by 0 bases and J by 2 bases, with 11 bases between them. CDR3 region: CASSQSAGDTYEQYF. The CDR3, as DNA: TGCGCCAGCAGTCAATCGGCCGGGGACACCTACGAGCAGTACTTC.

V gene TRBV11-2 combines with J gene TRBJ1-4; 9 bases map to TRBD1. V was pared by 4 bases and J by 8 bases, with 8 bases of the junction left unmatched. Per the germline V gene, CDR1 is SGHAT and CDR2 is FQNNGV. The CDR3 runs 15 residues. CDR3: CASSSPRDRAEKLFF. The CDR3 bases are TGTGCCAGCAGCTCACCCCGGGACAGGGCCGAAAAACTGTTTTTT. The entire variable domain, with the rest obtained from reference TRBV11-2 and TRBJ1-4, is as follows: EAGVAQSPRYKIIEKRQSVAFWCNPISGHATLYWYQQILGQGPKLLIQFQNNGVVDDSQLPKDRFSAERLKGVDSTLKIQPAKLEDSAVYLCASSSPRDRAEKLFFGSGTQLSVL.

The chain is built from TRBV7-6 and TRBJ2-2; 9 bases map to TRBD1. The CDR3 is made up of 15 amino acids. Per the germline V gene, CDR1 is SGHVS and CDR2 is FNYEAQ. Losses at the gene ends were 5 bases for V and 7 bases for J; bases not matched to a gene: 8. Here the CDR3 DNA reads TGTGCCAGCAGCCCCGGGACAGGGTCTGGCGGGGAGCTGTTTTTT. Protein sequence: CASSPGTGSGGELFF.

CDR3 DNA: TGTGCCAGCAGCCCCCGTTTGCGGGGGAGCTACGAGCAGTACTTC. Its protein is CASSPRLRGSYEQYF. The chain uses TRBV7-6 and TRBJ2-7; 7 bases line up with TRBD2. The J segment lost 3 bases and the V segment lost 5 bases, leaving 10 bases of the junction unmatched. The CDR3 sequence is 15 residues long. CDR1 and CDR2 from the germline V gene are SGHVS and FNYEAQ.

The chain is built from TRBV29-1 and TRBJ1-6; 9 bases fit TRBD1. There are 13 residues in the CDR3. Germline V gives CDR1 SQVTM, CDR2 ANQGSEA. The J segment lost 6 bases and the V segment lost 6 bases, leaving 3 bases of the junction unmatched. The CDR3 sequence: CSVGQGGNSPLHF. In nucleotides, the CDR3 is TGCAGCGTGGGACAGGGCGGTAATTCACCCCTCCACTTT.

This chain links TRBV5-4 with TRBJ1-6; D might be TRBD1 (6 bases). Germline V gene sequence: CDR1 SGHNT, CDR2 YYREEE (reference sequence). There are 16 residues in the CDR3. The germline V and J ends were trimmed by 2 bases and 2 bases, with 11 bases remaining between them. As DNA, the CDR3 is TGTGCCAGCAGCTTAGGGGGACCCCCCTATAATTCACCCCTCCACTTT. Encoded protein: CASSLGGPPYNSPLHF.

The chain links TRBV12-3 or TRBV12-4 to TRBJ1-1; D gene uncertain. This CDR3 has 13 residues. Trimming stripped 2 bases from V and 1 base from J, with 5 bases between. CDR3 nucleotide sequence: TGTGCCAGCAGTTTATTGGCGAACACTGAAGCTTTCTTT. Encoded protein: CASSLLANTEAFF.

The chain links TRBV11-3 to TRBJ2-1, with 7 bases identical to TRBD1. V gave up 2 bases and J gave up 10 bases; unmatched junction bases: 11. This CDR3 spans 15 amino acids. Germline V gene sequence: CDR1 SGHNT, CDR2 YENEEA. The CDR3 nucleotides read TGTGCCAGCAGCTTAAAGGGGGACAGTCTGTTGGAGCAGTTCTTC. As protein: CASSLKGDSLLEQFF.

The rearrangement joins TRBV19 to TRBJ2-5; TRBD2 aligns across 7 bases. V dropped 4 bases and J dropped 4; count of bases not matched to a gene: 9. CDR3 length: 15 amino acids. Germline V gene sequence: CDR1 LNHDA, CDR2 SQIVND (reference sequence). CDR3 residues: CASSTATGGGETQYF. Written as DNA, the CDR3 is TGTGCCAGTAGTACCGCCACGGGGGGAGGAGAGACCCAGTACTTC.

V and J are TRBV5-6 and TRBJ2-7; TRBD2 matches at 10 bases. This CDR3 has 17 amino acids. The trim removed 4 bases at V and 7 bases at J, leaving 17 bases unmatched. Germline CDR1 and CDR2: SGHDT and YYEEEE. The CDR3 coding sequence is TGTGCCAGCAGCCCTTACATGGCAGCGGGGGGGGCGACGGAGCAGTACTTC. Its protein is CASSPYMAAGGATEQYF. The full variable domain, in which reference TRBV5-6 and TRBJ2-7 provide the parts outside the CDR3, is DAGVTQSPTHLIKTRGQQVTLRCSPKSGHDTVSWYQQALGQGPQFIFQYYEEEERQRGNFPDRFSGHQFPNYSSELNVNALLLGDSALYLCASSPYMAAGGATEQYFGPGTRLTVT.

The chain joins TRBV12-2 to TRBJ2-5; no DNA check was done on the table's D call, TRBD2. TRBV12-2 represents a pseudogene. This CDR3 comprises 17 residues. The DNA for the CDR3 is TGTGCAAGTCGCTTAGTGATCCGGGGGTGGTGGATACAGACCCAGTACTTC. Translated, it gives CASRLVIRGWWIQTQYF.

CDR3 loop: CTSKQTGVDGYTF. The CDR3 coding sequence is TGCACCAGCAAACAAACAGGGGTGGACGGCTACACCTTC. The chain carries TRBV1 and TRBJ1-2; TRBD1 reflects the table's D call only, with no check against the DNA. TRBV1 is deemed a pseudogene. CDR3 length: 13 amino acids.

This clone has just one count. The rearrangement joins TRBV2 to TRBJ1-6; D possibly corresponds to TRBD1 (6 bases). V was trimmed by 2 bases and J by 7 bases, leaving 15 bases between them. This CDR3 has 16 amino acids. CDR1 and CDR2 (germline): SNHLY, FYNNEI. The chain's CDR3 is CASSERTGYSNSPLHF. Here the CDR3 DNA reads TGTGCCAGCAGTGAACGCACAGGGTATAGCAATTCACCCCTCCACTTT.